This TCR beta chain is from a study of neurological immune-mediated disorders. CDR1 and CDR2 (germline): SGHRS, YFSETQ. This CDR3 contains 13 residues. Trimming left V 2 bases short and J 2 bases short, with 7 bases between. In TCRdb, the 5' RACE reads were re-called with MiXCR into one record per CDR3 protein. This sample yields tens of thousands of distinct CDR3 sequences, of which 9.5% to 13% are seen a single time; 8.5% to 10% belongs to the top ten. The time point denotes: longitudinal time-point 1 (baseline). The unsorted libraries originated from 2 million PBMCs kept at -80 C. The table lists this clonotype with many counts. Its antigen remains unknown. Study-wide points: HTLV-1-associated myelopathy had the most TCR clonal expansion, whereas multiple sclerosis had the least (lower than in healthy controls).

This sequence joins TRBV5-1 and TRBJ2-5; no firm D call. The TCR was taken from a man younger than 40 in good health. What was sequenced was PBMCs. In DNA form, the CDR3 reads TGCGCCAGCAGCTTCTGGCCTCAAGAGACCCAGTACTTC. It encodes CASSFWPQETQYF. The full variable domain, with the rest looked up from reference TRBV5-1 and TRBJ2-5, is KAGVTQTPRYLIKTRGQQVTLSCSPISGHRSVSWYQQTPGQGLQFLFEYFSETQRNKGNFPGRFSGRQFSNSRSEMNVSTLELGDSALYLCASSFWPQETQYFGPGTRLLVL.